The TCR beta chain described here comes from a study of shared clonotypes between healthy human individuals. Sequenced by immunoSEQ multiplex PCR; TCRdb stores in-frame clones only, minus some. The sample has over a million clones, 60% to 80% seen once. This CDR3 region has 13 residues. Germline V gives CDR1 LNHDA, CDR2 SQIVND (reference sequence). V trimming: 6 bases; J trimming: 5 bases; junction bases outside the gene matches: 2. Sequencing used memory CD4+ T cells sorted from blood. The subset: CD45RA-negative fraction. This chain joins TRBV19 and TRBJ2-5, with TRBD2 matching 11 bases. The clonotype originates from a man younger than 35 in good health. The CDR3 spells CASRTSGTETQYF. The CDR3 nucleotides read TGTGCCAGTAGGACTAGCGGGACGGAGACCCAGTACTTC.